This record covers a single T cell receptor (beta chain). Its antigen is not identified. The PCR was carried out with 60 Vbeta primers and 13 Jbeta primers. TCRdb keeps only in-frame clones here, not all; method: immunoSEQ multiplex PCR. This sample has 200,000 to 300,000 clones, with 80% to 90% found just once. The V gene lost 0 bases and the J gene lost 6 bases, with 14 bases spanning the gap. The CDR3 totals 15 residues. Per germline, CDR1 LNHNV and CDR2 YYDKDF (reference sequence). This sample was included in a study of cytomegalovirus exposure and HLA in healthy donors. Study context: Counted in an early data release were approximately 85 million unique TCRs from HLA-typed donors. Study results and limitations: TCR beta V segments were, for the most part, productive about 87% or about 30% of the time in an earlier analysis. Highest at DRB1 and lowest at HLA-C, TCR association rates differed among HLA loci in a later analysis. Indistinguishability led to the exclusion of some V segments, TRBV6-2 and TRBV6-3 included.

The sequence came from a woman aged 40-49 years in good health and CMV-seropositive. The chain joins TRBV15 to TRBJ1-1, with D possibly TRBD1 on 6 matching bases. Sequencing was performed on PBMCs. CDR3 residues: CATSREAGAYSEAFF. In DNA form, the CDR3 reads TGTGCCACCAGCAGAGAGGCGGGGGCGTACTCTGAAGCTTTCTTT.